A selection of T cell receptor beta chains follows, all from one sample in a study of control samples from healthy donors and cancer patients. Clones were sequenced by immunoSEQ multiplex PCR, and TCRdb holds only the in-frame ones, with some missing. The sample consists of roughly 34,000 clones, about 85% of them appearing once. The specimen was PBMCs. Receptors were obtained from a woman aged 40 to 50 with lung cancer. Both conserved end residues are part of each CDR3. A D gene is named only where the DNA matches it firmly. Only some rows state a clone size, as once, few, many or a class for expanded clones.

J,V,length,size,D,CDR3,DNA
TRBJ2-7,TRBV3-1/TRBV3-2,12,few,-,CASSRDTDEQYF,TGTGCCAGCAGCCGGGACACCGACGAGCAGTACTTC
TRBJ1-1,TRBV2,13,-,-,CASKPALNTEAFF,TGTGCCAGCAAGCCAGCTTTGAACACTGAAGCTTTCTTT
TRBJ1-2,TRBV10-3,16,-,-,CAIGSPGNVRGYGYTF,TGTGCCATCGGTAGCCCAGGGAATGTTAGGGGCTATGGCTACACCTTC
TRBJ1-1,TRBV30,13,-,TRBD1,CAWSGQGVDEAFF,TGTGCCTGGAGTGGACAGGGCGTTGACGAAGCTTTCTTT
TRBJ1-6,TRBV5-1,15,-,-,CASSLEGPPGSPLHF,TGCGCCAGCAGCTTGGAGGGTCCTCCCGGGTCACCCCTCCACTTT
TRBJ1-2,TRBV30,12,-,-,CAWSIANYGYTF,TGTGCCTGGAGTATCGCTAACTATGGCTACACCTTC
TRBJ1-4,TRBV7-9,15,-,TRBD1,CASSRGDSRNEKLFF,TGTGCCAGCAGCCGAGGGGACAGTCGTAATGAAAAACTGTTTTTT
TRBJ1-1,TRBV29-1,12,-,TRBD1,CSVRVRGTEAFF,TGCAGCGTTCGGGTCAGGGGGACTGAAGCTTTCTTT
TRBJ2-3,TRBV7-2,14,-,-,CASSRGGAADTQYF,TGTGCCAGCAGTCGTGGGGGGGCAGCAGATACGCAGTATTTT
TRBJ2-5,TRBV7-6,15,-,-,CASSSGRSGGETQYF,TGTGCCAGCAGCTCTGGGCGGTCCGGGGGCGAGACCCAGTACTTC
TRBJ2-1,TRBV11-3,14,-,TRBD1,CASSPNGQGNEQFF,TGTGCCAGCAGCCCAAACGGACAGGGAAATGAGCAGTTCTTC
TRBJ1-1,TRBV6-5,12,-,-,CASKNGATEAFF,TGTGCCAGCAAGAACGGGGCCACTGAAGCTTTCTTT
TRBJ2-7,TRBV18,14,few,-,CASSPWTDTYEQYF,TGTGCCAGCTCACCTTGGACGGATACCTACGAGCAGTACTTC
TRBJ2-1,TRBV2,17,-,TRBD2,CASRATRLAGVLNEQFF,TGTGCCAGCAGAGCGACTAGACTAGCGGGGGTTCTCAATGAGCAGTTCTTC
TRBJ1-5,TRBV15,14,-,-,CATSRVGGPEPQHF,TGTGCCACCAGCAGAGTGGGCGGCCCCGAGCCCCAGCATTTT
TRBJ1-3,TRBV2,14,-,-,CASSDIYSGNTIYF,TGTGCCAGCAGTGACATTTACTCTGGAAACACCATATATTTT
TRBJ1-3,TRBV4-3,15,-,-,CASSHRTGTGNTIYF,TGCGCCAGCAGCCACCGCACAGGGACTGGAAACACCATATATTTT
TRBJ2-7,TRBV27,14,-,-,CASSPTGSSYEQYF,TGTGCCAGCAGCCCGACAGGCTCATCCTACGAGCAGTACTTC
TRBJ1-2,TRBV5-1,15,-,TRBD1,CASSSPGQGSYGYTF,TGCGCCAGCAGCTCCCCAGGACAGGGGTCATATGGCTACACCTTC
TRBJ2-1,TRBV27,14,-,TRBD2,CASSFPGGATEQFF,TGTGCCAGCAGTTTCCCCGGGGGGGCCACTGAGCAGTTCTTC
TRBJ1-2,TRBV30,13,-,-,CAWRQALNYGYTF,TGTGCCTGGAGACAGGCATTAAACTATGGCTACACCTTC
TRBJ1-2,TRBV18,14,-,TRBD1,CANSKVGGGDGYTF,TGTGCTAATTCCAAGGTTGGAGGGGGCGATGGCTACACCTTC
TRBJ1-1,TRBV3-1/TRBV3-2,15,-,TRBD1,CASSRPGQGYSEAFF,TGTGCCAGCAGCCGGCCGGGACAGGGGTATTCGGAAGCTTTCTTT
TRBJ2-7,TRBV28,15,-,TRBD1,CASSPAGQGVGEQYF,TGTGCCAGCAGTCCGGCGGGACAGGGAGTAGGCGAGCAGTACTTC
TRBJ1-2,TRBV13,12,-,TRBD1,CASSSGTGSYTF,TGTGCCAGCAGCTCTGGGACAGGCAGCTACACCTTC
TRBJ1-1,TRBV13,17,few,-,CASSLVGFGGDRTEAFF,TGTGCCAGCAGCTTAGTTGGGTTCGGGGGGGATCGCACTGAAGCTTTCTTT
TRBJ1-2,TRBV11-2,12,-,-,CASSLGGYGYTF,TGTGCCAGCAGCTTAGGAGGGTATGGCTACACCTTC
TRBJ2-7,TRBV3-1/TRBV3-2,15,-,-,CASSKLKKDSHEQYF,TGTGCCAGCAGCAAATTAAAGAAGGATAGTCACGAGCAGTACTTC
TRBJ2-5,TRBV11-2,14,-,-,CASSGRTAGETQYF,TGTGCCAGCAGCGGAAGGACAGCTGGTGAGACCCAGTACTTC
TRBJ1-6,TRBV6-5,13,once,-,CASLRTDSSPLHF,TGTGCCAGCCTCCGGACAGATAGTTCACCCCTCCACTTT